A selection of T cell receptor beta chains follows, all from one sample in a study of T cells in Graves' hyperthyroidism and ophthalmopathy. TCRdb redid the calling of the multiplex PCR reads with MiXCR, one entry per CDR3 protein. The table lists some 600,000 distinct CDR3 sequences, about 15% of them singletons. Sequencing was carried out using blood. The receptors stem from a woman aged 30 to 39 with Graves' hyperthyroidism that later progressed to Graves' ophthalmopathy. Both conserved end residues are part of each CDR3. The D gene is left open where the match is weak. Clone size appears in some rows only: once, few, many, or a class for an expanded clone.

>TRBV24-1|many|-|15|TRBJ1-5
TGTGCCACCAGCCCGGGAGGGAGGGACAATCAGCCCCAGCATTTT
CATSPGGRDNQPQHF
>TRBV27|many|-|11|TRBJ1-1
TGTGCCAGCCGAGGGACGGGACGAGCTTTCTTT
CASRGTGRAFF
>TRBV5-1|-|TRBD1|14|TRBJ1-1
TGCGCCAGCAGCCAGGACAGGGCCAAGACTGAAGCTTTCTTT
CASSQDRAKTEAFF
>TRBV6-1|-|-|15|TRBJ2-5
TGTGCCAGCAGTGACATCCGTGACCCGGAGGAGACCCAGTACTTC
CASSDIRDPEETQYF
>TRBV5-1|few|-|17|TRBJ2-7
TGCGCCAGCAGCCCGGTAGGGGGGTCCCCCCTTAGGGAGGAGCAGTACTTC
CASSPVGGSPLREEQYF
>TRBV4-1|-|TRBD1|16|TRBJ1-2
TGCGCCAGCAGCCAAGGTCTTCAGGGGGCGGTCTATGGCTACACCTTC
CASSQGLQGAVYGYTF
>TRBV2|-|-|11|TRBJ2-3
TGTGCCAGCAGGGAACAGGGAACCCAGTATTTT
CASREQGTQYF
>TRBV9|few|-|13|TRBJ2-3
TGTGCCAGCAGCGTAGACTTCACAGATACGCAGTATTTT
CASSVDFTDTQYF
>TRBV6-2/TRBV6-3|-|-|16|TRBJ1-4
TGTGCCAGCAGTTACTCGTTTACGCCCACTAATGAAAAACTGTTTTTT
CASSYSFTPTNEKLFF
>TRBV7-9|-|-|17|TRBJ2-7
TGTGCCAGCAGCGGAACTGTTGGGGGACAACAGGTCTACGAGCAGTACTTC
CASSGTVGGQQVYEQYF
>TRBV28|-|-|11|TRBJ2-7
TGTGCCAGCAGGCAGTTACACGAGCAGTACTTC
CASRQLHEQYF
>TRBV10-3|many|TRBD2|16|TRBJ2-3
TGTGCCATCAGCCCGGGACTAGCGGGGGGCACAGATACGCAGTATTTT
CAISPGLAGGTDTQYF
>TRBV12-3/TRBV12-4|many|-|14|TRBJ2-5
TGTGCCAGCAGTTCCCCTTCTCTATCCTCAACCCAGTACTTC
CASSSPSLSSTQYF
>TRBV20-1|-|-|15|TRBJ1-1
TGCAGTGCTTCCAGAAAAGGACACCTGAACACTGAAGCTTTCTTT
CSASRKGHLNTEAFF
>TRBV20-1|-|TRBD2|15|TRBJ2-5
TGCAGTGCTAGAGCCCTACTAGCGGGAGAAGAGACCCAGTACTTC
CSARALLAGEETQYF
>TRBV12-3/TRBV12-4|many|TRBD1|15|TRBJ2-7
TGTGCCAGCAGCAGAGGGGACAGGGGGATCTACGAGCAGTACTTC
CASSRGDRGIYEQYF
>TRBV5-1|few|TRBD1|16|TRBJ2-1
TGCGCCAGCAGCTTGGAGCGCGGACAGGTTTACAATGAGCAGTTCTTC
CASSLERGQVYNEQFF
>TRBV12-3/TRBV12-4|many|-|15|TRBJ2-3
TGTGCCAGCAAGACGACCTCAGACTTCACAGATACGCAGTATTTT
CASKTTSDFTDTQYF
>TRBV25-1|-|-|16|TRBJ2-7
TGTGCCAGCAGTGCTTATTCCTTAGGAAGAGAGGCCGAGCAGTACTTC
CASSAYSLGREAEQYF
>TRBV3-1|many|-|13|TRBJ2-5
TGTGCCAGCAGCCAAGAATGGATTGCGACCCAGTACTTC
CASSQEWIATQYF
>TRBV30|many|-|15|TRBJ2-3
TGTGCCTGGAGTGTAAATCGGGCCCACGGAGATACGCAGTATTTT
CAWSVNRAHGDTQYF
>TRBV28|many|-|14|TRBJ2-6
TGTGCCAGCAGGGATGATTCTGGGGCCAACGTCCTGACTTTC
CASRDDSGANVLTF
>TRBV9|many|-|13|TRBJ2-7
TGTGCCAGCAGCGTAGAACCGACCTACGAGCAGTACTTC
CASSVEPTYEQYF
>TRBV5-8|many|-|14|TRBJ1-1
TGTGCCAGCAGCTTGACAGGGATTTTCACTGAAGCTTTCTTT
CASSLTGIFTEAFF
>TRBV11-3|many|TRBD1|17|TRBJ1-3
TGTGCCAGCAGCACGCTGGGACAGGTAAACTCTGGAAACACCATATATTTT
CASSTLGQVNSGNTIYF